This is a list of T cell receptor beta chains from one sample in a study of T-cell memory formation after mild COVID-19. MiXCR, applied by TCRdb to the 5' RACE reads, yields one record per CDR3 protein. Of a few hundred thousand distinct CDR3 sequences listed, about 22% are singletons. The specimen sequenced was PBMCs or a T cell subset sorted from them (not recorded which). These receptor sequences come from an adult woman who had mild COVID-19 (a few samples of this study predate the infection). Cell type and time point are not known. CDR3s include the opening cysteine and the closing phenylalanine or tryptophan. Each record gives: J gene, V gene, clone size, D gene, CDR3 DNA, CDR3 protein. The D gene is left open where the match is weak. Clone size is given for some rows only: seen once, a few or many times, or a class if the clone is expanded.

>TRBJ2-1|TRBV24-1|NA|TRBD2
TGTGCCACCAGTAGCGGGGGTGAGCAGTTCTTC
CATSSGGEQFF
>TRBJ1-5|TRBV7-6|many|TRBD1
TGTGCCAGCAGCTCGGGACAGGGGAACAATCAGCCCCAGCATTTT
CASSSGQGNNQPQHF
>TRBJ2-1|TRBV7-9|NA|TRBD2
TGTGCCAGCAGCTCGAGAGACGGGGGGGTCCTCCTCTCCTACAATGAGCAGTTCTTC
CASSSRDGGVLLSYNEQFF
>TRBJ1-2|TRBV5-1|NA|TRBD1
TGCGCCAGCAGCTTGTCCCAAGCAGGGGGCTCAGGGTATGGCTACACCTTC
CASSLSQAGGSGYGYTF
>TRBJ2-7|TRBV27|few|NA
TGTGCCAGCAGCCGATCATCTGACAGAAGATACTACGAGCAGTACTTC
CASSRSSDRRYYEQYF
>TRBJ1-1|TRBV12-3/TRBV12-4|NA|TRBD1
TGTGCCAGCAGCACGGACAGGGCCATGAACACTGAAGCTTTCTTT
CASSTDRAMNTEAFF
>TRBJ2-3|TRBV24-1|few|TRBD1
TGTGCCACCGGGACAGGCGAAGGTATGGATACGCAGTATTTT
CATGTGEGMDTQYF
>TRBJ1-1|TRBV7-8|NA|NA
TGTGCCAGCAGATTAGCGAAGTGGGCGAACACTGAAGCTTTCTTT
CASRLAKWANTEAFF
>TRBJ2-1|TRBV5-1|few|TRBD2
TGCGCCAGCAGCTTGGGGACTCGGCGGGAGCATGAGCAGTTCTTC
CASSLGTRREHEQFF
>TRBJ1-2|TRBV6-5|few|NA
TGTGCCAGCAGTTACGGGGGCTCCTATGGCTACACCTTC
CASSYGGSYGYTF
>TRBJ1-1|TRBV27|NA|NA
TGTGCCAGCAGTACCTTTGGCCGGGACACGGAAGGAGCTTTCTTT
CASSTFGRDTEGAFF